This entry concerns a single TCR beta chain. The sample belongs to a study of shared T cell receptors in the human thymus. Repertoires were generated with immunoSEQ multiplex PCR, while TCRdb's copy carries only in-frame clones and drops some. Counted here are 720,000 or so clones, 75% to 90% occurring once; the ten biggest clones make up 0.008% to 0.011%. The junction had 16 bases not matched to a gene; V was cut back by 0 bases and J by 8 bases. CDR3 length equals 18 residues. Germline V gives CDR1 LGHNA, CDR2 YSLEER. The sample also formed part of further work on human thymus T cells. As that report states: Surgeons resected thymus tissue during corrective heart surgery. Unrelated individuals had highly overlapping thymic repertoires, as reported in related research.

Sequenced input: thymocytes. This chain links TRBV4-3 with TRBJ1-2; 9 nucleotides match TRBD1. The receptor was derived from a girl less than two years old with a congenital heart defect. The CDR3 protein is CASSQDPTSPGQGCGYTF. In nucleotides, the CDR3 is TGCGCCAGCAGCCAAGATCCTACTTCCCCCGGACAGGGGTGCGGCTACACCTTC.